The 25 T cell receptor beta chains below were found in one sample sequenced in a study of blood T cell repertoires in COVID-19. TCRdb's copy holds only in-frame clones and misses some; the assay was immunoSEQ multiplex PCR. The table has 60,000 to 90,000 clones, roughly 84% seen once. The sequencing sample was made of peripheral blood. The receptors here all came from a man aged 60 to 75 with COVID-19, enrolled during active disease.

The chain employs TRBV19 and TRBJ1-5; D gene uncertain. The V end was cut by 4 bases, the J end by 7 bases, with 14 bases between. The CDR3 length is 14 residues. The germline CDR1 and CDR2 sequences are LNHDA and SQIVND (reference sequence). The CDR3 loop reads CASSTGRVGQPQHF. CDR3 DNA sequence: TGTGCCAGTAGTACGGGGAGGGTTGGGCAGCCCCAGCATTTT.

J is TRBJ2-3 and V is TRBV5-4, with 9 bases identical to TRBD1. The CDR3 loop spans 15 amino acids. Germline-derived CDR1 and CDR2 are SGHNT and YYREEE (reference sequence). J gave up 5 bases and V 0 bases, and 4 bases lay outside the gene matches. The DNA for the CDR3 is TGTGCCAGCAGCTTGGACAGGGGGCAGGGAGATACGCAGTATTTT. As protein: CASSLDRGQGDTQYF.

V is TRBV5-1 and J is TRBJ2-7, with 7 bases lining up with TRBD2. Germline V gene data show CDR1 as SGHRS and CDR2 as YFSETQ. The CDR3 is 16 amino acids. V shed 1 base, J shed 6 bases, and the junction held 13 bases outside the gene matches. The CDR3 is CASSLLASGALPEQYF. CDR3 sequence (DNA): TGCGCCAGCAGCTTGTTGGCTAGCGGAGCCCTTCCCGAGCAGTACTTC.

J is TRBJ2-2 and V is TRBV9; D is unresolved. Trimming left V 0 bases short and J 5 bases short, with 11 bases between. The length of the CDR3 is 15 residues. CDR1 SGDLS and CDR2 YYNGEE come from the germline V gene. The CDR3 sequence is CASSVANYQTGELFF. CDR3 sequence (DNA): TGTGCCAGCAGCGTAGCTAACTATCAGACCGGGGAGCTGTTTTTT.

V and J are TRBV4-1 and TRBJ1-4, with TRBD1 matching over 8 bases. The CDR3 contains 19 residues. CDR1 is MGHRA, CDR2 YSYEKL, per germline. V lost 0 bases to trimming and J lost 0 bases; unmatched junction nucleotides: 9. CDR3 sequence (DNA): TGCGCCAGCAGCCAAGAGTCACAGGGGGTGGGGGCAACTAATGAAAAACTGTTTTTT. Residues: CASSQESQGVGATNEKLFF.

This rearrangement joins TRBV10-2 to TRBJ1-5, with D perhaps matching TRBD1 (6 bases). Trimming shortened V by 8 bases and J by 3 bases, and 20 bases separated the two germline ends. The CDR3 is 16 residues long. Germline CDR1 and CDR2: WSHSY and SAAADI. CDR3 DNA: TGCGCCAGCCCCACCCCCCACAGGGTTTACAATCAGCCCCAGCATTTT. Amino acid sequence: CASPTPHRVYNQPQHF.

The chain combines TRBV29-1 with TRBJ2-1; 7 nucleotides match TRBD1. Trimming cost V 6 bases and J 4 bases; bases outside gene matches: 6. The CDR3 loop spans 13 amino acids. Germline lookup yields CDR1 SQVTM and CDR2 ANQGSEA. The CDR3 region is CSVRQGRYNEQFF. Here the CDR3 DNA reads TGCAGCGTACGACAGGGACGGTACAATGAGCAGTTCTTC.

The chain employs TRBV18 and TRBJ1-3; D ambiguous. The CDR3 runs 15 residues. CDR1 KGHSH and CDR2 LQKENI come from the germline V gene. The ends were cut back, 0 bases at V and 1 base at J, with 7 bases in the middle. CDR3 protein: CASSPPSQSGNTIYF. In DNA, the CDR3 is TGTGCCAGCTCACCACCTTCACAGTCTGGAAACACCATATATTTT. Using reference TRBV18 and TRBJ1-3 for the parts outside the CDR3, the full variable domain is NAGVMQNPRHLVRRRGQEARLRCSPMKGHSHVYWYRQLPEEGLKFMVYLQKENIIDESGMPKERFSAEFPKEGPSILRIQQVVRGDSAAYFCASSPPSQSGNTIYFGEGSWLTVV.

The V call is TRBV5-1, the J call TRBJ2-7; D is perhaps TRBD1 (5 bases). The CDR3 consists of 15 residues. V lost 6 bases, J lost 3 bases, and 19 bases lay in between. CDR1 and CDR2 from the germline V gene are SGHRS and YFSETQ. CDR3 loop: CASTDDSNSLYEQYF. CDR3 in DNA: TGCGCCAGCACCGACGACAGTAACAGTCTCTACGAGCAGTACTTC.

The chain combines TRBV6-5 with TRBJ2-5, with TRBD1 identical over 8 bases. CDR1 and CDR2 from the germline V gene are MNHEY and SVGAGI. The CDR3 covers 15 residues. With 4 bases clipped from V and 4 bases from J, the junction kept 8 bases outside the gene matches. The CDR3 here is CASSSPGQVGETQYF. Written as DNA, the CDR3 is TGTGCCAGCAGTTCTCCGGGACAGGTGGGAGAGACCCAGTACTTC.

The chain joins TRBV10-2 to TRBJ1-5; 7 positions match TRBD1. Germline CDR1 is WSHSY and CDR2 is SAAADI. There are 15 residues in the CDR3. The J segment lost 4 bases and the V segment lost 6 bases, leaving 9 bases of the junction unmatched. The CDR3, as DNA: TGCGCCAGCAGCACTAGACAGGGCGAAAATCAGCCCCAGCATTTT. It translates to CASSTRQGENQPQHF.

The chain combines TRBV18 with TRBJ1-1, with 8 bases fitting TRBD1. The J segment lost 7 bases and the V segment lost 4 bases, leaving 5 bases of the junction unmatched. In germline, CDR1 is KGHSH, CDR2 LQKENI. The CDR3 is 13 residues long. The CDR3 loop is CASSLRQGIEAFF. DNA of the CDR3: TGTGCCAGCTCACTACGACAGGGGATTGAAGCTTTCTTT.

This clone has just a few counts. The chain employs TRBV6-6 and TRBJ1-2; possibly TRBD1 for D (6 bases). V lost 5 bases and J lost 4, with 11 bases in between. Germline CDR1 is MNHNY and CDR2 is SVGAGI (reference sequence). The length of the CDR3 is 13 residues. The DNA of the CDR3 is TGTGCCAGCAGTGTGGACAGAACCTATGGCTACACCTTC. This sequence encodes CASSVDRTYGYTF.

The chain links TRBV6-1 to TRBJ2-3; no definite D call. The V and J ends lost 6 bases and 6 bases respectively, with 7 bases between them. The length of the CDR3 is 11 residues. Germline CDR1 is MNHNS and CDR2 is SASEGT. The CDR3 nucleotides are TGTGCCAGCAGAAAGAGCGATACGCAGTATTTT. Its protein is CASRKSDTQYF.

The chain links TRBV3-1 (or the pseudogene TRBV3-2) to TRBJ1-2; D unresolved. Per the germline V gene, CDR1 is LGHDT and CDR2 is YNNKEL (reference sequence). This CDR3 region has 14 residues. Deletions cut 5 bases from V and 4 bases from J, with 14 bases between. The DNA for the CDR3 is TGTGCCAGCAGCTCAAGGGCGGGCGTCTATGGCTACACCTTC. It translates to CASSSRAGVYGYTF.

CDR3 nucleotides: TGCGCCAGCAGCCCGGGGGGTGAGACCGGAAACACCATATATTTT. Translating gives CASSPGGETGNTIYF. The chain employs TRBV5-1 and TRBJ1-3; D may be TRBD1 (5 bases). The germline V gene encodes CDR1 SGHRS and CDR2 YFSETQ. Trimming shortened V by 4 bases and J by 4 bases, and 15 bases separated the two germline ends. This CDR3 is 15 amino acids long. Supplemented by reference TRBV5-1 and TRBJ1-3, the full variable domain reads KAGVTQTPRYLIKTRGQQVTLSCSPISGHRSVSWYQQTPGQGLQFLFEYFSETQRNKGNFPGRFSGRQFSNSRSEMNVSTLELGDSALYLCASSPGGETGNTIYFGEGSWLTVV.

Remarks on this clone: The same CDR3 arises from other DNA sequences in this sample as well. The V call is TRBV3-1 (or the pseudogene TRBV3-2), the J call TRBJ1-2; 7 nucleotides line up with TRBD1. The CDR3 loop spans 13 amino acids. The germline V gene encodes CDR1 LGHDT and CDR2 YNNKEL (reference sequence). Trimming at V came to 3 bases and at J to 8 bases, leaving 6 bases not matched to a gene. The CDR3 spells CASSHDRVGGYTF. CDR3 sequence (DNA): TGTGCCAGCAGCCATGACAGGGTAGGAGGCTACACCTTC.

The chain is built from TRBV12-5 and TRBJ1-1; TRBD1 aligns across 8 bases. CDR3 length: 17 amino acids. V lost 3 bases and J lost 5; bases outside the gene matches: 14. CDR1 and CDR2 from the germline V gene are LGHNT and FRNRAP. The CDR3 here is CASGFSLGQAYATEAFF. The CDR3 nucleotides read TGTGCTAGTGGTTTCTCACTGGGACAGGCCTATGCTACTGAAGCTTTCTTT.

This chain uses TRBV11-2 with TRBJ2-1; 8 positions match TRBD2. CDR1 and CDR2 (germline): SGHAT, FQNNGV. The V and J ends lost 2 bases and 3 bases, in that order; junction bases with no gene match: 12. The CDR3 is 18 residues long. The CDR3: CASSLQSGTRFLYNEQFF. Here the CDR3 DNA reads TGTGCCAGCAGCTTACAATCCGGGACTAGATTCCTCTACAATGAGCAGTTCTTC.

V and J are TRBV10-3 and TRBJ1-3; 8 nucleotides agree with TRBD1. Germline assignment: CDR1 ENHRY and CDR2 SYGVKD. V lost 8 bases and J lost 3; bases outside the gene matches: 6. The CDR3 sequence is 14 residues long. CDR3 amino acids: CAISGTGFGNTIYF. The DNA of the CDR3 is TGTGCCATCTCCGGGACAGGCTTTGGAAACACCATATATTTT.

The genes are TRBV9 and TRBJ1-1; D not certain. Looked up from germline, CDR1 is SGDLS and CDR2 is YYNGEE. The CDR3 consists of 13 residues. V dropped 3 bases and J dropped 4 bases, with 10 bases sitting between them. The CDR3 here is CASSADFRTEAFF. CDR3 nucleotides: TGTGCCAGCAGCGCCGACTTCCGCACTGAAGCTTTCTTT.

The V gene is TRBV2, the J gene TRBJ2-4; D remains unclear. In germline, CDR1 is SNHLY, CDR2 FYNNEI. This CDR3 comprises 20 residues. V lost 2 bases, J lost 3 bases, and 26 bases lay in between. The CDR3: CASSEPRRITGSVGKNIQYF. The CDR3, as DNA: TGTGCCAGCAGTGAACCCCGTAGGATTACGGGTTCTGTGGGCAAAAACATTCAGTACTTC.

This chain connects TRBV28 to TRBJ2-7; a possible D gene is TRBD2 (6 bases). Germline V CDR1 and CDR2: MDHEN, SYDVKM. The CDR3 consists of 17 residues. With 2 bases removed from V and 2 bases from J, the gap between germline ends came to 19 bases. The CDR3: CASSLGGAHTLPYEQYF. In DNA, the CDR3 is TGTGCCAGCAGTTTAGGCGGGGCGCATACTCTCCCCTACGAGCAGTACTTC.

CDR3 sequence (DNA): TGTGCCAGCACCATGGACAGACCTAGCACAGATACGCAGTATTTT. It codes for CASTMDRPSTDTQYF. This chain connects TRBV28 to TRBJ2-3, with D possibly matching TRBD1 (6 bases). This CDR3 spans 15 amino acids. V gave up 7 bases and J gave up 0 bases, with 14 bases separating them. The V gene's germline CDR1 is MDHEN and CDR2 SYDVKM.

This sequence joins TRBV2 and TRBJ1-1; D gene uncertain. V was cut by 7 bases and J by 0 bases, with 12 bases left in between. Germline V lookup: CDR1 SNHLY, CDR2 FYNNEI. The CDR3 runs 14 residues. CDR3: CASIMGVVNTEAFF. Here the CDR3 DNA reads TGTGCCAGCATCATGGGAGTTGTGAACACTGAAGCTTTCTTT.